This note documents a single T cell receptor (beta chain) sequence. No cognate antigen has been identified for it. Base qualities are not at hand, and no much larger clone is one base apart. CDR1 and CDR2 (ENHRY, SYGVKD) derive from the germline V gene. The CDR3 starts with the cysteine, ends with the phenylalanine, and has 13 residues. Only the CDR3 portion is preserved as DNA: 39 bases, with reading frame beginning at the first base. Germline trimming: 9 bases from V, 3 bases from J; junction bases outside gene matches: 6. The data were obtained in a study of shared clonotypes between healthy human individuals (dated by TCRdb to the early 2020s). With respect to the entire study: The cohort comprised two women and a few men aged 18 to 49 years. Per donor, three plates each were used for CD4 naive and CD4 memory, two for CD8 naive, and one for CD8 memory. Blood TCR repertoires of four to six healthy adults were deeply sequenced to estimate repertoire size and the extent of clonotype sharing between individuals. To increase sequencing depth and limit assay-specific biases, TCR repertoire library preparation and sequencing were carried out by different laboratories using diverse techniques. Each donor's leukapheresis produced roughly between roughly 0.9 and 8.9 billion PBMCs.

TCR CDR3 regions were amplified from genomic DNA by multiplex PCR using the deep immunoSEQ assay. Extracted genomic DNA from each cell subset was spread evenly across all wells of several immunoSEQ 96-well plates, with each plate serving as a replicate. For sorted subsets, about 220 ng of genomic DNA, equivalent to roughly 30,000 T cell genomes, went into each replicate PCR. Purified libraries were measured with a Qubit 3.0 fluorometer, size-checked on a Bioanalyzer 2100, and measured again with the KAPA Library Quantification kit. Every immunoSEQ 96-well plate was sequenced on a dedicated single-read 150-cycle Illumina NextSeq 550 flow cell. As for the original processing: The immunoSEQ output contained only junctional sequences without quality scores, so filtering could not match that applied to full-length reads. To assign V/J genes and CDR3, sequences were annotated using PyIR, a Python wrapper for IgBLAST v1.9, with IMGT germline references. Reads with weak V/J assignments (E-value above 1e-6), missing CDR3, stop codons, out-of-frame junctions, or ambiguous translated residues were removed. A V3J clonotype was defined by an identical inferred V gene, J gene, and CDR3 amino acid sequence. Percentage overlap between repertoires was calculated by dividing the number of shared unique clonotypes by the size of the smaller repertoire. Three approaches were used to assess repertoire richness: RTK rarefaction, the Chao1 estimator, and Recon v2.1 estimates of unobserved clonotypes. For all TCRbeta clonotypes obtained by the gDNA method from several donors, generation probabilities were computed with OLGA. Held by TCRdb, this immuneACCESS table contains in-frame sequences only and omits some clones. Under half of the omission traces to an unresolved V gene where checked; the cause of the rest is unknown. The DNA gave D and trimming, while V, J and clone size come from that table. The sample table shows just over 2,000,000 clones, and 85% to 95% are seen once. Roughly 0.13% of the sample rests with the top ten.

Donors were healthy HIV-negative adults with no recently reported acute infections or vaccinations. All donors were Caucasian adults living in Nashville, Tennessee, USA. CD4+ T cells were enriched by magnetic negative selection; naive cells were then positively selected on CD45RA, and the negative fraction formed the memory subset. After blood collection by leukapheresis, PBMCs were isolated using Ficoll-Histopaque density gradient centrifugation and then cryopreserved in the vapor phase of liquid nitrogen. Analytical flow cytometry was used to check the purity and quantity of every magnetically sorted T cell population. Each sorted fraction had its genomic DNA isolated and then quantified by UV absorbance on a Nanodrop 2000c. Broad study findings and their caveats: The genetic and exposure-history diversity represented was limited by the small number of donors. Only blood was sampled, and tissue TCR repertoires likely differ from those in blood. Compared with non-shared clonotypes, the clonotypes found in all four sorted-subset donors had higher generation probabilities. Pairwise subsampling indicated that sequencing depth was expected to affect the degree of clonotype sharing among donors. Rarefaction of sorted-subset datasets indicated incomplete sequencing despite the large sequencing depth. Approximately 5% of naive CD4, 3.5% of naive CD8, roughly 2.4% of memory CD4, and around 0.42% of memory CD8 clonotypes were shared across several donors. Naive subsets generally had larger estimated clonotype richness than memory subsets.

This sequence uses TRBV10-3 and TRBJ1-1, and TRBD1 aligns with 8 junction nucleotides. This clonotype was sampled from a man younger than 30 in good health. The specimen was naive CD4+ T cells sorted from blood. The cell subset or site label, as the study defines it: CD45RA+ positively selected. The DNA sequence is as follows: TGTGCCATTTCACAGGGGGGGTACACTGAAGCTTTCTTT. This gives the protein CAISQGGYTEAFF.